The rows below give T cell receptor beta chains drawn from one sample of a study of blood T cell repertoires in COVID-19. The table came from immunoSEQ multiplex PCR; TCRdb's copy has only in-frame clones and leaves some out. The table shows 200,000 to 300,000 clones, with approximately 80% occurring only once. Input material: peripheral blood. These receptors were taken from a man in his 60s with acute or convalescent COVID-19. The CDR3 runs from the conserved cysteine through the conserved F or W. A D gene is named only where the DNA matches it firmly. Clone size is shown for a subset of rows, as once, few, many or a class of expanded clone.

TRBV7-2	.	.	TRBJ2-1	TGTGCCAGCAGCTTAGGCCCAGGGGGACTAGGAGGTAATGAGCAGTTCTTC	CASSLGPGGLGGNEQFF
TRBV7-2	few	TRBD2	TRBJ2-1	TGTGCCAGCAGCTTCCCGGGACTAGAGCAGTTCTTC	CASSFPGLEQFF
TRBV4-1	.	TRBD1	TRBJ2-1	TGCGCCAGCAGCCCAGGCATTGGACAGGGGTACAATGAGCAGTTCTTC	CASSPGIGQGYNEQFF
TRBV6-5	.	TRBD2	TRBJ2-5	TGTGCCAGCGCGCGGGGGGGGATTCAAGAGACCCAGTACTTC	CASARGGIQETQYF
TRBV5-4	few	TRBD1	TRBJ2-2	TGTGCCAGCAGCCTTACAGGGGGCTATGGAGTCGGGGAGCTGTTTTTT	CASSLTGGYGVGELFF
TRBV27	.	.	TRBJ2-7	TGTGCCAGCAGTTTAGACGGGAGTACCTCCTACGAGCAGTACTTC	CASSLDGSTSYEQYF
TRBV19	.	.	TRBJ1-1	TGTGCCAGTAGTGTCAGGGGTGTGAACACTGAAGCTTTCTTT	CASSVRGVNTEAFF
TRBV9	.	TRBD2	TRBJ2-2	TGTGCCAGCGGAGGACTAGCGGGAGTCGGCACCGGGGAGCTGTTTTTT	CASGGLAGVGTGELFF
TRBV27	.	TRBD2	TRBJ2-5	TGTGCCAGCAGTTCCCTTAGCGGGAGTCCTGAGACCCAGTACTTC	CASSSLSGSPETQYF
TRBV9	.	TRBD2	TRBJ2-7	TGTGCCAGCAGCCCAGGACTAGCAGGCTACGGTGACAGTAACGAGCAGTACTTC	CASSPGLAGYGDSNEQYF
TRBV6-5	.	.	TRBJ1-6	TGTGCCAGCACCAACCCGGGAACACCCCTCCACTTT	CASTNPGTPLHF
TRBV19	.	.	TRBJ1-1	TGTGCCAGTAGTCGACAGCTGAACACTGAAGCTTTCTTT	CASSRQLNTEAFF
TRBV5-8	.	TRBD1	TRBJ2-5	TGTGCCAGCAGCTTGGGGAGGACAGGGGGCGAAGAGACCCAGTACTTC	CASSLGRTGGEETQYF
TRBV3-1/TRBV3-2	once	TRBD1	TRBJ2-5	TGTGCCAGCAGCCCCACGGGACGGACAGGTTACGAGACCCAGTACTTC	CASSPTGRTGYETQYF
TRBV3-1/TRBV3-2	.	.	TRBJ2-5	TGTGCCAGCAGCTCCAGGGACTTTCAAGAGACCCAGTACTTC	CASSSRDFQETQYF
TRBV7-9	once	.	TRBJ2-5	TGTGCCAGCAGCTCTGGGGGCTCGGAGACCCAGTACTTC	CASSSGGSETQYF
TRBV6-5	.	.	TRBJ1-3	TGTGCCAGCAGCCCGGGGAGGGGCGGAAACACCATATATTTT	CASSPGRGGNTIYF
TRBV28	.	TRBD2	TRBJ2-7	TGTGCCAGCAGTACTAGCGGGAGAGACTACGAGCAGTACTTC	CASSTSGRDYEQYF
TRBV18	.	TRBD2	TRBJ2-5	TGTGCCAGCTCACCACGGATAACTAGCGGGACGCACCAAGAGACCCAGTACTTC	CASSPRITSGTHQETQYF
TRBV6-1	.	.	TRBJ2-3	TGTGCCAGACCTCGGGACTGGCGGGATACGCAGTATTTT	CARPRDWRDTQYF
TRBV6-6	.	TRBD2	TRBJ2-1	TGTGCCAGCAGTTACTCAGCTAGCGGGGGGGAACGACAGTTCTTC	CASSYSASGGERQFF
TRBV7-9	.	TRBD2	TRBJ2-7	TGTGCCAGTCAATCGAACCGGGACTACTCCTACGAGCAGTACTTC	CASQSNRDYSYEQYF
TRBV6-6	.	.	TRBJ1-1	TGTGCCAGCAGGTATCAAGGGGGGGCGGAAACTGAAGCTTTCTTT	CASRYQGGAETEAFF
TRBV15	.	.	TRBJ2-3	TGTGCCACCAGCAGAGTGAGGGGCGGGGGCACAGATACGCAGTATTTT	CATSRVRGGGTDTQYF
TRBV15	few	.	TRBJ2-2	TGTGCCGCGCAGGGTGGCAACACCGGGGAGCTGTTTTTT	CAAQGGNTGELFF
TRBV2	.	TRBD1	TRBJ2-7	TGTGCCAGCAGAGGACAGGGTTTCAACGAGCAGTACTTC	CASRGQGFNEQYF
TRBV6-5	once	.	TRBJ2-7	TGTGCCAGCGCCTGGGGGCCGAGCTCCTACGAGCAGTGCTTC	CASAWGPSSYEQCF
TRBV29-1	.	.	TRBJ2-1	TGCAGCGCTGAACAGGGCCACTCCTACAATGAGCAGTTCTTC	CSAEQGHSYNEQFF
TRBV7-8	once	TRBD1	TRBJ1-1	TGTGCCAGCAGCGGCCGGGACAGGGTAGAAGCTTTCTTT	CASSGRDRVEAFF
TRBV7-3	.	.	TRBJ2-7	TGTGCCAGCAGCTTAACTTCCGCCTACGAGCAGTACTTC	CASSLTSAYEQYF
TRBV3-1/TRBV3-2	.	.	TRBJ1-2	TGTGCCAGCAGCCAAGAGGGTAACCCGCGGCCCACCTTC	CASSQEGNPRPTF
TRBV7-9	.	TRBD1	TRBJ2-2	TGTGCCAGCAGCCCCCGGACAGGGAGGTCAGCGGGCACCGGGGAGCTGTTTTTT	CASSPRTGRSAGTGELFF
TRBV7-3	.	TRBD1	TRBJ2-7	TGTGCCAGCAGCTTGGACAGGGCCCCCTACGAGCAGTACTTC	CASSLDRAPYEQYF
TRBV29-1	.	TRBD1	TRBJ1-1	TGCAGCGCTTGGACAGGGCGCCCTGAAGCTTTCTTT	CSAWTGRPEAFF
TRBV28	.	TRBD2	TRBJ2-5	TGTGCCAGCCGATTCCCCTCCAGGCGGGAGGGCCGGGAGACCCAGTACTTC	CASRFPSRREGRETQYF
TRBV7-2	.	.	TRBJ2-7	TGTGCCAGCAGGCCCCCGGCAGGTCTCTACGAGCAGTACTTC	CASRPPAGLYEQYF
TRBV15	.	.	TRBJ1-2	TGTGCCACCAGCAGAGATGATGGACAGTCGTATGGCTACACCTTC	CATSRDDGQSYGYTF
TRBV7-2	.	TRBD1	TRBJ2-7	TGTGCCAGCAGCCCTCGGGACAGACCACTCTACGAGCAGTACTTC	CASSPRDRPLYEQYF
TRBV19	once	.	TRBJ1-5	TGTGCCAGTATCTCCAATCTGGGAGTAAGCAATCAGCCCCAGCATTTT	CASISNLGVSNQPQHF
TRBV10-1	.	TRBD2	TRBJ2-3	TGCGCCAGCAGTGAGTACTTGGGACTAGCGGGCACAGATACGCAGTATTTT	CASSEYLGLAGTDTQYF
TRBV2	.	TRBD1	TRBJ2-3	TGTGCCAGCAGTGCCGACAGGGGGCGAACAGATACGCAGTATTTT	CASSADRGRTDTQYF
TRBV30	.	TRBD1	TRBJ1-6	TGTGCCTGGAGTTGGGGACAGTCGAGCTCCTATAATTCACCCCTCCACTTT	CAWSWGQSSSYNSPLHF
TRBV2	.	.	TRBJ1-5	TGTGCCAGCAGGGAGGAAGCATATAGCAATCAGCCCCAGCATTTT	CASREEAYSNQPQHF
TRBV6-5	.	TRBD1	TRBJ1-2	TGTGCCAGCAGTTGGGACAGCTATTATGGCTACACCTTC	CASSWDSYYGYTF
TRBV27	.	TRBD1	TRBJ1-2	TGTGCCAGCAGCGGCGGGACAGGCCATTATGGCTACACCTTC	CASSGGTGHYGYTF
TRBV6-5	once	TRBD1	TRBJ1-3	TGTGCCAGCAGGGACAGGGATTATTGGAACACCATATATTTT	CASRDRDYWNTIYF
TRBV7-3	.	.	TRBJ2-2	TGTGCCAGCAGCCCAGGACTAAGGACCGGGGAGCTGTTTTTT	CASSPGLRTGELFF
TRBV11-3	.	.	TRBJ2-3	TGTGCCAGCAGCCCCCAGGGACTTAGCACAGATACGCAGTATTTT	CASSPQGLSTDTQYF
TRBV20-1	.	TRBD1	TRBJ2-7	TGCAGTGCTAGTAGCCCGGGACAGGGGGTCCACGAGCAGTACTTC	CSASSPGQGVHEQYF
TRBV7-2	.	TRBD1	TRBJ1-2	TGTGCCAGCAGCTTAGGTTTCGCGACAGGGCCCTATGGCTACACCTTC	CASSLGFATGPYGYTF
TRBV12-3/TRBV12-4	.	.	TRBJ2-1	TGTGCCAGCAGTTTACTATACAATGAGCAGTTCTTC	CASSLLYNEQFF